A selection of T cell receptor beta chains follows, all from one sample in a study of CD8+CD57+ T cells in acquired aplastic anemia. TCRdb redid the calling of the reads with MiXCR, one entry per CDR3 protein. The sample shows around 200,000 distinct CDR3 sequences, about half of them seen only once. Sequenced input: sorted CD4+, CD8+, or CD8+CD57+ T cells (not recorded which) from PBMCs. All receptors derive from a human donor with aplastic anemia. CDR3s include the opening cysteine and the closing phenylalanine or tryptophan. Fields, in order: V gene, D gene, CDR3 protein. D genes are given only for firm matches.

>TRBV5-6|-
CASSPFRGQGQYF
>TRBV5-6|TRBD2
CASSWRTSGYEQYF
>TRBV7-2|-
CASSLGVSRPHEQYF
>TRBV10-3|-
CAITQDNKGYGYTF
>TRBV20-1|TRBD1
CSASGQGISNIQYF
>TRBV7-3|-
CASSGGSSYNEQFF
>TRBV15|-
CATSAHAGPAEKLFF
>TRBV15|TRBD1
CATSRAETGGTEAFF
>TRBV2|TRBD1
CASSKGQLNTEAFF
>TRBV7-2|-
CASRRTDTMNTEAFF
>TRBV10-3|-
CAISEGQDYGYTF
>TRBV12-3/TRBV12-4|-
CASSLASREETQYF
>TRBV10-3|TRBD1
CAISGTGGYEQYF
>TRBV29-1|-
CSVDQRVGVGYTF
>TRBV2|TRBD2
CASKTSGGSYEQYF
>TRBV5-1|-
CASSGVWGGEAFF